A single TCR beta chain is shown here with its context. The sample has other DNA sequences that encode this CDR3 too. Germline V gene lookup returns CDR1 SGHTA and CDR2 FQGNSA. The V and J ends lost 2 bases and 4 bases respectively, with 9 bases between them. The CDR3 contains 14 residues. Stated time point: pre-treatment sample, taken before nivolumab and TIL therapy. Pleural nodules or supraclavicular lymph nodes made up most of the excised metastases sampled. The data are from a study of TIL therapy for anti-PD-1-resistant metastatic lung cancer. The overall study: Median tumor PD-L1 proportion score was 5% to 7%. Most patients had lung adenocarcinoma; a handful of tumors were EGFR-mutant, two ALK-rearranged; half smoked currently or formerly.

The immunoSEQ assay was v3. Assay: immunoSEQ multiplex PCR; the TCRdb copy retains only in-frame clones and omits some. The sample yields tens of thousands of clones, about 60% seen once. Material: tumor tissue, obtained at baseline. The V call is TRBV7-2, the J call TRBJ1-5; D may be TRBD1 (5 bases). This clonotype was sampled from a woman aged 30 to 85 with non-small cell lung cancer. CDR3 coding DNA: TGTGCCAGCAGCTTAAGTGGGGGGAATCAGCCCCAGCATTTT. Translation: CASSLSGGNQPQHF.